This entry lists 7 T cell receptor beta chains sequenced from one sample in a study of CD8+ T cells in alopecia areata. Extraction and reverse transcription of RNA yielded cDNA as the sequencing template. Produced via immunoSEQ multiplex PCR; TCRdb's table is partial and in-frame only. The sample yields some 190,000 clones, roughly 60% seen once. Indicated treatment: oral pan-JAK inhibitor, 5-10 mg twice daily. The material sequenced was CD4+ T cells sorted from blood, taken between weeks 47 and 50, from a patient treated with tofacitinib. The receptor set was obtained from a human donor with alopecia areata.

V and J are TRBV25-1 and TRBJ2-7, with unresolved D. Germline V gives CDR1 MGHDK, CDR2 SYGVNS. Trimming left V 1 base short and J 3 bases short, with 13 bases between. This CDR3 is 15 amino acids long. This chain's CDR3 is CASSECEESHYEQYF. The CDR3 DNA sequence: TGTGCCAGCAGTGAATGCGAAGAGAGCCACTACGAGCAGTACTTC.

This clone appeared a few times. The chain carries TRBV13 and TRBJ2-1; D is uncertain. The CDR3 is 14 amino acids. Germline V CDR1 and CDR2: PRHDT, FYEKMQ (reference sequence). V was cut by 7 bases and J by 8 bases, with 18 bases left in between. The chain's CDR3 is CASTISSSTDEQFF. The CDR3 DNA sequence: TGTGCCAGCACCATATCCTCCTCTACCGATGAGCAGTTCTTC.

This clone occurred a few times. The chain recombines TRBV7-9 with TRBJ2-7; no clear D gene. The V and J ends lost 5 bases and 3 bases respectively, with 8 bases between them. This CDR3 spans 12 amino acids. Germline V gene sequence: CDR1 SEHNR, CDR2 FQNEAQ (reference sequence). CDR3 DNA sequence: TGTGCCAGCAGCCGCGGATACTACGAGCAGTACTTC. This encodes CASSRGYYEQYF.

The chain joins TRBV29-1 to TRBJ2-1; D remains unclear. The V gene lost 3 bases and the J gene lost 8 bases, with 11 bases spanning the gap. Germline assignment: CDR1 SQVTM and CDR2 ANQGSEA. This CDR3 contains 12 residues. This CDR3 is CSVEGLRDEQFF. Written as DNA, the CDR3 is TGCAGCGTTGAGGGTTTAAGGGATGAGCAGTTCTTC.

The genes are TRBV6-5 and TRBJ1-1, with 9 bases fitting TRBD1. Losses at the gene ends were 5 bases for V and 10 bases for J; bases not matched to a gene: 14. The CDR3 has 15 amino acids. In germline, CDR1 is MNHEY, CDR2 SVGAGI. For the CDR3, the DNA is TGTGCCAGCAGTCGCACGGGGACAGGGCTAGAGCGAGCTTTCTTT. Amino acids: CASSRTGTGLERAFF.

This chain connects TRBV25-1 to TRBJ2-6; no clear D gene. This CDR3 region has 15 residues. Trimming cost V 4 bases and J 2 bases, with 9 bases left between them. Germline lookup yields CDR1 MGHDK and CDR2 SYGVNS. CDR3 sequence: CASSGSTAGANVLTF. As DNA, the CDR3 is TGTGCCAGCAGTGGTAGTACGGCTGGGGCCAACGTCCTGACTTTC.

The rearrangement uses TRBV19 and TRBJ2-3; TRBD2 matches at 10 bases. CDR3 length: 17 residues. Germline assignment: CDR1 LNHDA and CDR2 SQIVND (reference sequence). With V trimmed by 5 bases and J by 1 base, 9 bases remained unmatched. The CDR3 region is CASSLSSLAGGTDTQYF. The CDR3 DNA reads as TGTGCCAGTAGTCTGTCCTCTCTAGCGGGGGGCACAGATACGCAGTATTTT.